This entry lists 32 T cell receptor beta chains sequenced from one sample in a study of blood T cell repertoires in COVID-19. Measured with immunoSEQ multiplex PCR; TCRdb has only the in-frame clones, and not every one. Among under 80,000 clones, about 80% were seen once, and the ten largest hold approximately 30%. What was sequenced was peripheral blood. These receptors were collected from a human donor in a cohort sampled during active COVID-19.

The genes are TRBV20-1 and TRBJ2-1; D call uncertain. The V end lost 3 bases, the J end lost 10 bases, and 13 bases lay between the germline ends. The CDR3 runs 12 residues. Germline CDR1 and CDR2: DFQATT and SNEGSKA (reference sequence). The CDR3 protein is CSASRLLREQFF. CDR3 nucleotide sequence: TGCAGTGCTAGTCGATTGCTACGAGAGCAGTTCTTC.

The chain couples TRBV5-1 to TRBJ1-6; D gene uncertain. Per the germline V gene, CDR1 is SGHRS and CDR2 is YFSETQ. There are 14 residues in the CDR3. Trimming shortened V by 0 bases and J by 6 bases, and 7 bases separated the two germline ends. The DNA for the CDR3 is TGCGCCAGCAGCTTGGATGGCAGTAATTCACCCCTCCACTTT. This gives the protein CASSLDGSNSPLHF.

The rearrangement links TRBV28 to TRBJ2-1; weak D call: TRBD1 (7 bases). Germline V gene lookup returns CDR1 MDHEN and CDR2 SYDVKM. The CDR3 contains 16 residues. V was shortened by 3 bases and J by 4 bases, with 16 bases between the two germline ends. CDR3 nucleotide sequence: TGTGCCAGCAGTTTTGCCGCGGGACAGAAATACAATGAGCAGTTCTTC. Translating gives CASSFAAGQKYNEQFF.

This chain connects TRBV5-5 to TRBJ2-7, with no clear D. Trimming cost V 0 bases and J 9 bases, with 16 bases left between them. This CDR3 contains 14 residues. CDR1 is SGHKS, CDR2 YYEKEE, per germline (reference sequence). The CDR3 loop reads CASSLESQRMWQYF. CDR3 DNA sequence: TGTGCCAGCAGCTTGGAGAGCCAAAGAATGTGGCAGTACTTC.

This rearrangement joins TRBV7-9 to TRBJ2-2; D is possibly TRBD1 (5 bases). V was trimmed by 5 bases and J by 1 base, leaving 20 bases between them. There are 18 residues in the CDR3. CDR1 SEHNR and CDR2 FQNEAQ come from the germline V gene (reference sequence). CDR3 protein: CASSRARQLRQNTGELFF. CDR3 sequence (DNA): TGTGCCAGCAGCCGAGCCCGACAGCTACGACAGAACACCGGGGAGCTGTTTTTT.

V usage is TRBV21-1 and J usage is TRBJ1-1; whether TRBD1, the table's D call, matches the DNA was not checked. TRBV21-1 is an annotated pseudogene. The CDR3 consists of 16 residues. CDR3 DNA: TGTGCCAGCAGCAAAGAGAGGACAGGGGAGAACACTGAAGCTTTCTTT. Protein sequence: CASSKERTGENTEAFF.

The chain links TRBV28 to TRBJ2-7; D might be TRBD2 (7 bases). The germline V gene encodes CDR1 MDHEN and CDR2 SYDVKM. V lost 3 bases and J 2 bases, leaving 8 bases between the germline ends. The CDR3 length is 13 residues. CDR3 protein: CASSFGGPYEQYF. CDR3 bases: TGTGCCAGCAGTTTCGGGGGGCCCTACGAGCAGTACTTC.

This clone showed up many times. This sample also contains other DNA sequences that code for the same CDR3. This chain connects TRBV27 to TRBJ2-1, with 8 positions matching TRBD2. Germline V lookup: CDR1 MNHEY, CDR2 SMNVEV (reference sequence). CDR3 length equals 15 residues. V dropped 4 bases and J dropped 7; count of bases not matched to a gene: 9. The CDR3 protein is CASSSSGTRGNEQFF. CDR3 in DNA: TGTGCCAGCAGTTCCTCCGGGACTAGGGGGAATGAGCAGTTCTTC.

The gene calls are TRBV30 and TRBJ1-1, with TRBD1 as a possible D gene (6 bases). The CDR3 is 13 amino acids. V lost 0 bases and J lost 10, with 15 bases in between. CDR1 is GTSNPN, CDR2 SVGIG, per germline (reference sequence). CDR3 sequence (DNA): TGTGCCTGGAGTGTCAGCGGGGGGCAAGCAGCTTTCTTT. It encodes CAWSVSGGQAAFF.

The J gene is TRBJ2-7, the V gene TRBV2; a weak D match, TRBD1 (6 bases). Germline values: CDR1 SNHLY, CDR2 FYNNEI. V lost 6 bases, J lost 0 bases, and 12 bases lay in between. The CDR3 runs 14 residues. The CDR3 loop reads CASRDWDTSYEQYF. The CDR3 coding sequence is TGTGCCAGCAGAGATTGGGACACCTCCTACGAGCAGTACTTC.

The chain is built from TRBV30 and TRBJ2-7; no firm D call. The CDR3 length is 12 residues. Per germline, CDR1 GTSNPN and CDR2 SVGIG (reference sequence). Between the trimmed V and J ends, which lost 0 bases and 3 bases, there was a span of 6 bases. The CDR3 here is CAWSVSGYEQYF. DNA of the CDR3: TGTGCCTGGAGTGTATCGGGCTACGAGCAGTACTTC.

The chain couples TRBV5-5 to TRBJ1-1; D is ambiguous. Per the germline V gene, CDR1 is SGHKS and CDR2 is YYEKEE (reference sequence). Trimming took 0 bases from V and 1 from J, leaving 13 bases between them. The CDR3 extends over 16 amino acids. In DNA form, the CDR3 reads TGTGCCAGCAGCTTGGCCAACCCCTACCAGAACACTGAAGCTTTCTTT. Amino acid sequence: CASSLANPYQNTEAFF.

V and J are TRBV5-1 and TRBJ2-1; tentative D call: TRBD2 (5 bases). CDR1 SGHRS and CDR2 YFSETQ come from the germline V gene. This CDR3 has 13 residues. Trimming stripped 6 bases from V and 15 bases from J, with 22 bases between. CDR3 in DNA: TGCGCCAGCACAACAATCCAAGGGAGACCCTGGTTCTTC. Translation gives CASTTIQGRPWFF.

The chain employs TRBV7-3 and TRBJ1-1; 9 nucleotides align to TRBD1. Germline CDR1 reads SGHTA; CDR2 reads FQGTGA. CDR3 length: 13 amino acids. The junction had 6 bases not matched to a gene; V was cut back by 9 bases and J by 4 bases. CDR3 coding DNA: TGTGCCAGTTCACAGGGGGCTCGCACTGAAGCTTTCTTT. Amino acids: CASSQGARTEAFF.

This rearrangement joins TRBV4-1 to TRBJ2-1, with 14 bases identical to TRBD2. With V trimmed by 4 bases and J by 7 bases, 12 bases remained unmatched. This CDR3 region has 18 residues. Germline CDR1 reads MGHRA; CDR2 reads YSYEKL. CDR3 protein: CASSRGLAGGIARNEQFF. CDR3 in DNA: TGCGCCAGCAGCCGTGGACTAGCGGGAGGAATTGCGCGAAATGAGCAGTTCTTC.

This clone was observed a single time. The rearrangement links TRBV7-9 to TRBJ2-1, with 9 bases lining up with TRBD1. The V segment lost 6 bases and the J segment 6 bases; nucleotides outside the gene matches: 12. Germline loops: CDR1 SEHNR, CDR2 FQNEAQ (reference sequence). CDR3 length: 16 amino acids. CDR3: CASSHTTGTGRNEQFF. Written as DNA, the CDR3 is TGTGCCAGCAGTCATACTACCGGGACAGGGCGCAATGAGCAGTTCTTC.

The chain carries TRBV6-5 and TRBJ1-4; D may be TRBD1 (6 bases). This CDR3 spans 14 amino acids. Trimming took off 6 bases at V and 0 bases at J, with 8 bases between the two ends. CDR1 and CDR2 (germline): MNHEY, SVGAGI. For the CDR3, the DNA is TGTGCCAGCAGGCAGGGGTCAACTAATGAAAAACTGTTTTTT. It encodes CASRQGSTNEKLFF.

The chain recombines TRBV5-1 with TRBJ2-2; weak D call: TRBD2 (6 bases). From germline, CDR1 is SGHRS and CDR2 YFSETQ. The CDR3 covers 15 residues. The V and J ends lost 4 bases and 3 bases respectively, with 13 bases between them. DNA for the CDR3: TGCGCCAGCAGCCCTTCGCTAGCGCACACCGGGGAGCTGTTTTTT. It translates to CASSPSLAHTGELFF.

This clone was detected only a few times. The genes are TRBV9 and TRBJ2-1; 7 positions agree with TRBD2. Unmatched junction bases numbered 4, after V lost 0 bases and J lost 4 bases. Germline V gene data show CDR1 as SGDLS and CDR2 as YYNGEE. The CDR3 contains 15 residues. The CDR3 sequence: CASSVVVAGYNEQFF. Here the CDR3 DNA reads TGTGCCAGCAGCGTAGTCGTAGCGGGTTACAATGAGCAGTTCTTC.

The chain has TRBV5-1 and TRBJ1-2; D is undetermined. The CDR3 covers 14 residues. Germline CDR1 is SGHRS and CDR2 is YFSETQ. Trimming stripped 0 bases from V and 0 bases from J, with 6 bases between. For the CDR3, the DNA is TGCGCCAGCAGCTTGGCCGACACTAACTATGGCTACACCTTC. This encodes CASSLADTNYGYTF.

V is TRBV4-3 and J is TRBJ2-3; 8 bases are shared with TRBD1. V lost 1 base to trimming and J lost 2 bases; unmatched junction nucleotides: 5. The germline V gene encodes CDR1 LGHNA and CDR2 YSLEER. CDR3 length: 16 amino acids. In DNA, the CDR3 is TGCGCCAGCAGCCAAGGGGTGGACAGGGACACAGATACGCAGTATTTT. It translates to CASSQGVDRDTDTQYF.

The CDR3 DNA reads as TGTGCCAGCAGCCCGGACAGGGCCGCCAAAAACATTCAGTACTTC. Translated: CASSPDRAAKNIQYF. The chain links TRBV3-1 (or the pseudogene TRBV3-2) to TRBJ2-4, with 8 nucleotides matching TRBD1. Germline assignment: CDR1 LGHDT and CDR2 YNNKEL (reference sequence). The CDR3 runs 15 residues. Unmatched junction bases numbered 3, after V lost 4 bases and J lost 1 base.

This chain connects TRBV7-3 to TRBJ2-1; 11 bases are a match to TRBD2. The CDR3 runs 16 residues. Germline trimming cut 0 bases from V and 9 bases from J; bases unmatched to any gene: 7. Germline CDR1 SGHTA, CDR2 FQGTGA. CDR3 amino acids: CASSLTPASGRIEQFF. Here the CDR3 DNA reads TGTGCCAGCAGCTTAACGCCGGCTAGCGGGAGGATTGAGCAGTTCTTC.

V is TRBV28 and J is TRBJ2-1, with D unresolved. Looked up from germline, CDR1 is MDHEN and CDR2 is SYDVKM. The CDR3 is made up of 11 amino acids. V shed 5 bases and J shed 12 bases, with 11 bases lying between them. The DNA for the CDR3 is TGTGCCAGCAGTCCCCGTTCTTCGCAGTTCTTC. Translating gives CASSPRSSQFF.

The chain recombines TRBV18 with TRBJ2-7; possibly TRBD2 for D (5 bases). V shed 4 bases and J shed 6 bases, with 10 bases lying between them. The CDR3 spans 12 residues. Looked up from germline, CDR1 is KGHSH and CDR2 is LQKENI. CDR3 amino acids: CASSLTGSEQYF. DNA of the CDR3: TGTGCCAGCTCACTCACGGGATCCGAGCAGTACTTC.

In this sample, this clone turned up many times. The chain employs TRBV7-2 and TRBJ2-7, with 8 nucleotides matching TRBD2. This CDR3 comprises 14 residues. Germline CDR1 is SGHTA and CDR2 is FQGNSA. Losses at the gene ends were 1 base for V and 4 bases for J; bases not matched to a gene: 3. CDR3 sequence (DNA): TGTGCCAGCAGCTTAGTGGCTAGCGGGTACGAGCAGTACTTC. As protein: CASSLVASGYEQYF.

This chain connects TRBV5-4 to TRBJ1-6, with a weak D call TRBD1 (6 bases). Trimming pared 0 bases from V and 7 bases from J, leaving 17 bases between. CDR1 SGHNT and CDR2 YYREEE come from the germline V gene (reference sequence). This CDR3 is built from 17 residues. The CDR3 region has the DNA TGTGCCAGCAGCTTGGACGGACAGAGTGTTCGGAATTCACCCCTCCACTTT. This sequence encodes CASSLDGQSVRNSPLHF.

The chain joins TRBV6-5 to TRBJ1-2; 7 positions match TRBD1. The trim removed 6 bases at V and 10 bases at J, leaving 11 bases unmatched. The CDR3 spans 13 residues. Germline V CDR1 and CDR2: MNHEY, SVGAGI. The CDR3 spells CASRPNRGLVYTF. For the CDR3, the DNA is TGTGCCAGCAGACCAAACAGGGGTTTGGTCTACACCTTC.

V gene TRBV6-2 or TRBV6-3 combines with J gene TRBJ2-2, with D perhaps matching TRBD1 (6 bases). Per germline, CDR1 MNHEY and CDR2 SVGEGT. V dropped 6 bases and J dropped 5 bases, with 19 bases sitting between them. The CDR3 loop spans 16 amino acids. CDR3 loop: CASSHLGHRGTGELFF. DNA for the CDR3: TGTGCCAGCAGCCACCTGGGACATCGAGGGACCGGGGAGCTGTTTTTT.

The count of this clone is one. The gene calls are TRBV5-4 and TRBJ1-6, with D possibly matching TRBD1 (5 bases). CDR1 SGHNT and CDR2 YYREEE come from the germline V gene (reference sequence). V was pared by 0 bases and J by 5 bases, with 9 bases between. The CDR3 covers 15 residues. The CDR3 DNA sequence: TGTGCCAGCAGCTTGGGGGGCGCGAATAATTCACCCCTCCACTTT. Translating it yields CASSLGGANNSPLHF.

The genes are TRBV28 and TRBJ1-5, with TRBD1 identical over 9 bases. The CDR3 is made up of 14 amino acids. Per the germline V gene, CDR1 is MDHEN and CDR2 is SYDVKM. V shed 6 bases, J shed 6 bases, and the junction held 6 bases outside the gene matches. The CDR3 coding sequence is TGTGCCAGCAGACCCGGGACAGGGATTCAGCCCCAGCATTTT. Protein product: CASRPGTGIQPQHF. Using reference TRBV28 and TRBJ1-5 for the parts outside the CDR3, the full variable domain is DVKVTQSSRYLVKRTGEKVFLECVQDMDHENMFWYRQDPGLGLRLIYFSYDVKMKEKGDIPEGYSVSREKKERFSLILESASTNQTSMYLCASRPGTGIQPQHFGDGTRLSIL.

The chain couples TRBV15 to TRBJ2-1; 9 bases are a match to TRBD2. The CDR3 is 16 residues long. Trimming took 1 base from V and 9 from J; bases not matched to a gene: 10. Germline loops: CDR1 LNHNV, CDR2 YYDKDF (reference sequence). The CDR3 loop reads CATSRVRASGIVEQFF. In DNA, the CDR3 is TGTGCCACCAGCAGAGTCCGGGCTAGCGGGATTGTTGAGCAGTTCTTC. Supplemented by reference TRBV15 and TRBJ2-1, the full variable domain reads DAMVIQNPRYQVTQFGKPVTLSCSQTLNHNVMYWYQQKSSQAPKLLFHYYDKDFNNEADTPDNFQSRRPNTSFCFLDIRSPGLGDTAMYLCATSRVRASGIVEQFFGPGTRLTVL.